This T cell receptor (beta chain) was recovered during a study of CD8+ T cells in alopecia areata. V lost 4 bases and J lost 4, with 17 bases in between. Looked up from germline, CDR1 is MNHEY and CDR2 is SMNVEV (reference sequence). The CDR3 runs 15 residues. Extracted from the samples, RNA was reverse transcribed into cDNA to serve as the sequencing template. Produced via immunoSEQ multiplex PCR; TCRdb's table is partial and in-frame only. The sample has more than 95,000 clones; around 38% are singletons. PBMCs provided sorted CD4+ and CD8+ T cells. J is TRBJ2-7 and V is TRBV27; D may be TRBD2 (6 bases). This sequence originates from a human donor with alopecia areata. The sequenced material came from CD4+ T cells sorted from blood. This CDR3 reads CASSSRGGTTYEQYF. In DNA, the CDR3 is TGTGCCAGCAGTTCACGAGGCGGGACCACATACGAGCAGTACTTC.